A single sample gave rise to the 21 T cell receptor beta chains below, sequenced in a study of blood T cell repertoires in COVID-19 (dated by TCRdb to about 2020). The method was the immunoSEQ multiplex PCR assay. TCRdb provides this immuneACCESS table in a form limited to in-frame rearrangements. Some clones are lacking; in checked studies, under half of them reflect an unresolved V gene, and why the rest are absent is not known. Here the sample has 150,000 to 160,000 clones; about nine tenths occur a single time. Over 2% of the sample belongs to the ten largest clones. The specimen was peripheral blood. All receptors derive from a woman aged 70-85 years with acute or convalescent COVID-19.

The chain employs TRBV10-1 and TRBJ2-3; D is unclear. Trimming left V 2 bases short and J 5 bases short, with 5 bases between. Germline CDR1 is WNHNN and CDR2 is SYGVQD (reference sequence). This CDR3 has 12 residues. The CDR3 region has the DNA TGCGCCAGCAGTGAGAACAGAGATACGCAGTATTTT. Protein: CASSENRDTQYF.

V and J are TRBV2 and TRBJ1-6; tentative D call: TRBD1 (6 bases). Looked up from germline, CDR1 is SNHLY and CDR2 is FYNNEI. Trimming pared 7 bases from V and 7 bases from J, leaving 14 bases between. The length of the CDR3 is 14 residues. This CDR3 reads CASKRQDSNSPLHF. Here the CDR3 DNA reads TGTGCCAGCAAAAGACAGGACAGCAATTCACCCCTCCACTTT.

Remarks on this clone: The junction shows a germline mismatch at one end, possibly a read error. The chain carries TRBV3-1 (or the pseudogene TRBV3-2) and TRBJ2-7, with a weak D call TRBD2 (5 bases). The CDR3 loop spans 15 amino acids. The germline V gene encodes CDR1 LGHDT and CDR2 YNNKEL (reference sequence). CDR3: CASSQDLGLRLIAAF. For the CDR3, the DNA is TGTGCCAGCAGCCAAGACCTCGGACTCCGTCTCATTGCTGCCTTC.

The chain carries TRBV4-1 and TRBJ1-1, with a weak D call TRBD1 (5 bases). The CDR3 extends over 15 amino acids. Trimming left V 5 bases short and J 3 bases short, with 16 bases between. Looked up from germline, CDR1 is MGHRA and CDR2 is YSYEKL. CDR3 region: CASSFQLIRDTEAFF. CDR3 nucleotide sequence: TGCGCCAGCAGCTTCCAACTCATCAGGGACACTGAAGCTTTCTTT.

This chain uses TRBV2 with TRBJ1-6; D ambiguous. Germline-derived CDR1 and CDR2 are SNHLY and FYNNEI. V lost 4 bases and J 11 bases, leaving 12 bases between the germline ends. The CDR3 sequence is 13 residues long. This CDR3 reads CASSAVTGAPLHF. Written as DNA, the CDR3 is TGTGCCAGCAGTGCTGTAACCGGGGCACCCCTCCACTTT.

The chain carries TRBV5-1 and TRBJ1-5; D unresolved. Germline lookup yields CDR1 SGHRS and CDR2 YFSETQ. Trimming cost V 8 bases and J 4 bases, with 13 bases left between them. CDR3 length: 13 amino acids. The CDR3 bases are TGCGCCAGATACAAGATATTTAATCAGCCCCAGCATTTT. Residues: CARYKIFNQPQHF.

The chain recombines TRBV19 with TRBJ1-3, with 9 positions matching TRBD1. This CDR3 comprises 17 residues. V shed 4 bases, J shed 0 bases, and the junction held 7 bases outside the gene matches. Germline CDR1 is LNHDA and CDR2 is SQIVND (reference sequence). The CDR3 DNA reads TGTGCCAGTAGTACACGAACAGGGGGCCGCTCTGGAAACACCATATATTTT. It is translated as CASSTRTGGRSGNTIYF.

The chain is built from TRBV7-2 and TRBJ2-3; 10 bases line up with TRBD2. V was pared by 5 bases and J by 11 bases, with 10 bases of the junction left unmatched. The CDR3 spans 14 residues. CDR1 is SGHTA, CDR2 FQGNSA, per germline. As DNA, the CDR3 is TGTGCCAGCAGCCCAGCGGGGGGGCACAGATGGCAGTATTTT. Translating it yields CASSPAGGHRWQYF.

The V call is TRBV7-2, the J call TRBJ1-1; 7 bases agree with TRBD1. V was pared by 5 bases and J by 1 base, with 10 bases of the junction left unmatched. CDR3 size: 16 residues. Per germline, CDR1 SGHTA and CDR2 FQGNSA. Written as DNA, the CDR3 is TGTGCCAGCAGCCAACATGCGGGACAGACGAACACTGAAGCTTTCTTT. The encoded protein is CASSQHAGQTNTEAFF.

The V call is TRBV5-6, the J call TRBJ1-3; no clear D. The CDR3 contains 12 residues. Deletions cut 6 bases from V and 3 bases from J, with 7 bases between. Germline-derived CDR1 and CDR2 are SGHDT and YYEEEE. CDR3 residues: CASKTGGNTIYF. The CDR3 DNA sequence: TGTGCCAGCAAGACGGGTGGAAACACCATATATTTT.

This chain uses TRBV5-1 with TRBJ2-3, with 10 bases lining up with TRBD2. CDR1 is SGHRS and CDR2 is YFSETQ in the germline V gene. V gave up 1 base and J gave up 8 bases; unmatched junction bases: 16. The CDR3 is 18 amino acids. CDR3 DNA sequence: TGCGCCAGCAGCTTGCTTTCCTCGAGCGGGGGGGCCCGGTTTACGCAGTATTTT. It is translated as CASSLLSSSGGARFTQYF. Combining the CDR3 with reference TRBV5-1 and TRBJ2-3 gives the whole variable domain KAGVTQTPRYLIKTRGQQVTLSCSPISGHRSVSWYQQTPGQGLQFLFEYFSETQRNKGNFPGRFSGRQFSNSRSEMNVSTLELGDSALYLCASSLLSSSGGARFTQYFGPGTRLTVL.

V usage is TRBV28 and J usage is TRBJ1-2; unclear D gene. CDR3 length: 13 amino acids. Trimming pared 3 bases from V and 6 bases from J, leaving 11 bases between. Per germline, CDR1 MDHEN and CDR2 SYDVKM. DNA of the CDR3: TGTGCCAGCAGTTTTGGTGGAGAGAATGGCTACACCTTC. Translation gives CASSFGGENGYTF.

This clone was observed once. The chain carries TRBV12-5 and TRBJ2-5; 13 bases line up with TRBD2. V dropped 3 bases and J dropped 5; count of bases not matched to a gene: 6. CDR3 length equals 16 residues. The germline gives CDR1 LGHNT, CDR2 FRNRAP. CDR3 region: CASGLLAGGLGETQYF. DNA of the CDR3: TGTGCTAGTGGTTTACTAGCGGGGGGGCTTGGGGAGACCCAGTACTTC. Full variable domain (outside the CDR3, taken from reference TRBV12-5 and TRBJ2-5): DARVTQTPRHKVTEMGQEVTMRCQPILGHNTVFWYRQTMMQGLELLAYFRNRAPLDDSGMPKDRFSAEMPDATLATLKIQPSEPRDSAVYFCASGLLAGGLGETQYFGPGTRLLVL.

The chain couples TRBV4-1 to TRBJ2-3, with 7 bases that match TRBD1. Germline V gene sequence: CDR1 MGHRA, CDR2 YSYEKL. This CDR3 has 15 amino acids. The V segment lost 1 base and the J segment 2 bases; nucleotides outside the gene matches: 3. As DNA, the CDR3 is TGCGCCAGCAGCCAAGGCGGACAGGCCACAGATACGCAGTATTTT. The encoded protein is CASSQGGQATDTQYF.

The chain recombines TRBV7-2 with TRBJ2-4, with TRBD2 matching 8 bases. The CDR3 extends over 16 amino acids. V trimming: 5 bases; J trimming: 3 bases; junction bases outside the gene matches: 9. Per germline, CDR1 SGHTA and CDR2 FQGNSA. The chain's CDR3 is CASSPPGGPGKNIQYF. The CDR3 coding sequence is TGTGCCAGCAGCCCACCGGGGGGGCCGGGCAAAAACATTCAGTACTTC.

This chain links TRBV5-4 with TRBJ1-5; D uncertain. Germline CDR1 SGHNT, CDR2 YYREEE (reference sequence). Between the trimmed V and J ends, which lost 0 bases and 0 bases, there was a span of 10 bases. This CDR3 comprises 16 residues. The CDR3 sequence: CASSLEAEDSNQPQHF. CDR3 coding DNA: TGTGCCAGCAGCTTGGAAGCGGAAGATAGCAATCAGCCCCAGCATTTT.

The chain combines TRBV6-5 with TRBJ1-2; a weak D match, TRBD1 (5 bases). Germline values: CDR1 MNHEY, CDR2 SVGAGI. The CDR3 extends over 15 amino acids. The ends were cut back, 11 bases at V and 4 bases at J, with 23 bases in the middle. The CDR3 sequence: CASSDATMGLYGYTF. The CDR3 region has the DNA TGTGCCTCCAGCGACGCAACGATGGGACTCTATGGCTACACCTTC.

The rearrangement joins TRBV28 to TRBJ2-3; 7 bases line up with TRBD2. Germline values: CDR1 MDHEN, CDR2 SYDVKM. CDR3 size: 15 residues. The V gene end was trimmed by 3 bases and the J gene end by 6 bases; junction bases not matched to a gene: 9. Written as DNA, the CDR3 is TGTGCCAGCAGTTTCGGGGGGAGTCGGGCGGATACGCAGTATTTT. Translation: CASSFGGSRADTQYF.

J is TRBJ1-2 and V is TRBV6-4; 8 nucleotides line up with TRBD1. Germline loops: CDR1 MRHNA, CDR2 SNTAGT. J lost 2 bases, V lost 6 bases, and 8 bases had no gene match. The CDR3 contains 15 residues. CDR3 sequence reads: CASSEQTGANYGYTF. The DNA for the CDR3 is TGTGCCAGCAGCGAACAGACAGGGGCGAACTATGGCTACACCTTC.

V usage is TRBV11-3 and J usage is TRBJ1-1; 8 bases are shared with TRBD1. The germline V gene has CDR1 SGHNT and CDR2 YENEEA. This CDR3 comprises 16 residues. V was clipped by 7 bases and J by 4 bases; unmatched bases: 14. The CDR3 nucleotides are TGTGCCAGCATCCTAGTAGGACAGGGTCGCGGCACTGAAGCTTTCTTT. This translates into CASILVGQGRGTEAFF. Using reference TRBV11-3 and TRBJ1-1 for the parts outside the CDR3, the full variable domain is EAGVVQSPRYKIIEKKQPVAFWCNPISGHNTLYWYLQNLGQGPELLIRYENEEAVDDSQLPKDRFSAERLKGVDSTLKIQPAELGDSAVYLCASILVGQGRGTEAFFGQGTRLTVV.

The rearrangement joins TRBV29-1 to TRBJ1-4, with 7 bases fitting TRBD1. With V trimmed by 6 bases and J by 8 bases, 9 bases remained unmatched. The CDR3 consists of 13 residues. From germline, CDR1 is SQVTM and CDR2 ANQGSEA. The CDR3 bases are TGCAGCGTCCTTAGGACAGGTGGGGAAAAACTGTTTTTT. It encodes CSVLRTGGEKLFF. Supplemented by reference TRBV29-1 and TRBJ1-4, the full variable domain reads SAVISQKPSRDICQRGTSLTIQCQVDSQVTMMFWYRQQPGQSLTLIATANQGSEATYESGFVIDKFPISRPNLTFSTLTVSNMSPEDSSIYLCSVLRTGGEKLFFGSGTQLSVL.